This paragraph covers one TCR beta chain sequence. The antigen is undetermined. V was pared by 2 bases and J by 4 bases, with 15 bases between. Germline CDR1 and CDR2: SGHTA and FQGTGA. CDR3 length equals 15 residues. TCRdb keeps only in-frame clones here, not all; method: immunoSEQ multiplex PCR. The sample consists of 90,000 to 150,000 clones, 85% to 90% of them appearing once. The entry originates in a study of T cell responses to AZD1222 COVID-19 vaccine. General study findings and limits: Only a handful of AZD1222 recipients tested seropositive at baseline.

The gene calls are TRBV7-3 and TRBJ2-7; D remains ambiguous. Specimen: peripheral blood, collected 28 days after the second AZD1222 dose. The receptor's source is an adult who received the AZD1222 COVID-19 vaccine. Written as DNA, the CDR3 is TGTGCCAGCAGCTTACGAGGCGGAAGGGATTACGAGCAGTACTTC. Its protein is CASSLRGGRDYEQYF.